This T cell receptor beta chain was sequenced during a study of OX40 agonist ivuxolimab in advanced cancers. Overall study: Ivuxolimab, which is an agonistic anti-OX40 (CD134) antibody, was administered to the patients.

Points on this clone: What it recognizes is unknown.

Unmatched junction bases numbered 6, after V lost 3 bases and J lost 2 bases. CDR1 and CDR2 from the germline V gene are SNHLY and FYNNEI. The CDR3 totals 15 residues. Study-wide results and limits: Blood T cells, both CD4+ and CD8+, expanded clonally by week 6 at 0.1 to 3.0 mg/kg.

Repertoires were generated with immunoSEQ multiplex PCR, while TCRdb's copy carries only in-frame clones and drops some. The sample lists around 67,000 clones; 75% to 85% were seen once. This receptor was taken from an adult with an advanced solid tumor such as melanoma, head and neck, liver or kidney cancer. The source was CD4+ or CD8+ T cells sorted from blood, collected in a trial of the OX40 agonist ivuxolimab. The gene calls are TRBV2 and TRBJ1-1, with 7 bases matching TRBD1. The CDR3 DNA is TGTGCCAGCAGTGATCATAGGGGGCCTAACACTGAAGCTTTCTTT. Protein: CASSDHRGPNTEAFF.